The sequence of this T cell receptor beta chain was determined in a study of T cell responses to AZD1222 COVID-19 vaccine. Study-wide results and caveats: The study sampled repertoires only after the peak T cell response. The span of vaccine-associated CD4 TCRs extended across spike, with dominance at 160-218 and 743-854. The donor group comprised mostly white British people and more females; the analysis possibly underestimated clonal diversity. Baseline seropositivity characterized only six AZD1222 recipients.

As concerns this clone: Antigen: not known.

V lost 9 bases and J 0 bases, leaving 10 bases between the germline ends. This CDR3 comprises 14 residues. Germline CDR1 and CDR2: KGHDR and SFDVKD. Using immunoSEQ multiplex PCR, the repertoire was profiled, and TCRdb retains in-frame clones only, with some absent. Here the sample spans some 170,000 clones, 92% being singletons. The sequencing here drew on peripheral blood, taken 28 days after the second AZD1222 dose. This TCR came from an adult who received the AZD1222 COVID-19 vaccine. This chain joins TRBV24-1 and TRBJ1-4; D not resolved. In DNA form, the CDR3 reads TGTGCCACCCTGTGCACCCCAACTAATGAAAAACTGTTTTTT. It yields the protein CATLCTPTNEKLFF.